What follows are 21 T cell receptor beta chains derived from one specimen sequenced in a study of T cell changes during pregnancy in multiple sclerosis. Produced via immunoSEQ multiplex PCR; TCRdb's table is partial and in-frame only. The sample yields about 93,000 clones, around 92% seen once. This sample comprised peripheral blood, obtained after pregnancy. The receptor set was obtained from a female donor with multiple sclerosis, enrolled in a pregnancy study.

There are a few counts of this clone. DNA of the CDR3: TGTGCCAGCAGTTCCAGGGGGGACACAAACACCGGGGAGCTGTTTTTT. Residues: CASSSRGDTNTGELFF. The rearrangement joins TRBV2 to TRBJ2-2; a weak D match, TRBD1 (7 bases). The V end lost 5 bases, the J end lost 2 bases, and 15 bases lay between the germline ends. Per germline, CDR1 SNHLY and CDR2 FYNNEI. The CDR3 runs to 16 residues. Full variable domain (outside the CDR3, taken from reference TRBV2 and TRBJ2-2): EPEVTQTPSHQVTQMGQEVILRCVPISNHLYFYWYRQILGQKVEFLVSFYNNEISEKSEIFDDQFSVERPDGSNFTLKIRSTKLEDSAMYFCASSSRGDTNTGELFFGEGSRLTVL.

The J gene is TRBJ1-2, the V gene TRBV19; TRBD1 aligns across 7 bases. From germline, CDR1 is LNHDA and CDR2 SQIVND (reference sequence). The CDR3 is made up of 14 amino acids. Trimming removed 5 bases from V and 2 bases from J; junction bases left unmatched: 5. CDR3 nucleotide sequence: TGTGCCAGTAGTCCGTCGACAGGGAACTATGGCTACACCTTC. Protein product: CASSPSTGNYGYTF. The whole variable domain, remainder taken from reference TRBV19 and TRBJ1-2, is DGGITQSPKYLFRKEGQNVTLSCEQNLNHDAMYWYRQDPGQGLRLIYYSQIVNDFQKGDIAEGYSVSREKKESFPLTVTSAQKNPTAFYLCASSPSTGNYGYTFGSGTRLTVV.

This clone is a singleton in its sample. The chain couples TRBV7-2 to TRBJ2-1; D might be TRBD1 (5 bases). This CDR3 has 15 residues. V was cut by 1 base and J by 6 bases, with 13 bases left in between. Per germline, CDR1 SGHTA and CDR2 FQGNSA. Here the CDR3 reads CASSLDAGSPNEQFF. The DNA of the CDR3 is TGTGCCAGCAGCTTAGACGCAGGGTCCCCCAATGAGCAGTTCTTC.

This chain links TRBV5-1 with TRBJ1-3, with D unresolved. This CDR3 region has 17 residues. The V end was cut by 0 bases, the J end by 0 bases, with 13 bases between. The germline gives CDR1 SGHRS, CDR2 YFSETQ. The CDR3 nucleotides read TGCGCCAGCAGCTTGGGCCCCAGGTTTCCCTCTGGAAACACCATATATTTT. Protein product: CASSLGPRFPSGNTIYF.

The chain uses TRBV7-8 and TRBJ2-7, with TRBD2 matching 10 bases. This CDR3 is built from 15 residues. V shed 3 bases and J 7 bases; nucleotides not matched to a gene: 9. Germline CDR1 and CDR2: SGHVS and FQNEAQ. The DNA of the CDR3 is TGTGCCAGCAGCTTTTCGACTAGCGGGCAACTGGAGCAGTACTTC. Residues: CASSFSTSGQLEQYF.

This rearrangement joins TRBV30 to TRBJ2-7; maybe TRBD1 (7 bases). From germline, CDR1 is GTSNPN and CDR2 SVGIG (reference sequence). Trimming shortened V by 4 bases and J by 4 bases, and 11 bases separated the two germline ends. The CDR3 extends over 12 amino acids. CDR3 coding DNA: TGTGCCTGGAAGTCAGGGGGGTACGAGCAGTACTTC. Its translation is CAWKSGGYEQYF.

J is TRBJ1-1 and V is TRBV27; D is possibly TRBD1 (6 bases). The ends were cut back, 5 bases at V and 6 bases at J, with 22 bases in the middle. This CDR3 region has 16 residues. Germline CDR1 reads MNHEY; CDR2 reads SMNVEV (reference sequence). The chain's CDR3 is CASSLQGGGVPSEAFF. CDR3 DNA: TGTGCCAGCAGTCTCCAAGGGGGAGGGGTCCCCTCTGAAGCTTTCTTT.

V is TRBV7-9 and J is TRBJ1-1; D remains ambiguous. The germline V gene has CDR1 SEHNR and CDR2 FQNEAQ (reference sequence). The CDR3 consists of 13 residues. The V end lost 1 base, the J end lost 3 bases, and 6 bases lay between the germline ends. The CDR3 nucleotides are TGTGCCAGCAGCTTAGAACAAGACACTGAAGCTTTCTTT. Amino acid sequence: CASSLEQDTEAFF.

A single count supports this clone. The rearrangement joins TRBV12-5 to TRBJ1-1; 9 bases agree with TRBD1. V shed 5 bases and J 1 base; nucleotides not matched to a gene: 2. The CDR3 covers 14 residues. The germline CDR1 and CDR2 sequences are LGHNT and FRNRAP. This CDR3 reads CASGGTGWNTEAFF. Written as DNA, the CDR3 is TGTGCTAGTGGTGGGACAGGGTGGAACACTGAAGCTTTCTTT. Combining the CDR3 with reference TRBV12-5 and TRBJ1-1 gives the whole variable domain DARVTQTPRHKVTEMGQEVTMRCQPILGHNTVFWYRQTMMQGLELLAYFRNRAPLDDSGMPKDRFSAEMPDATLATLKIQPSEPRDSAVYFCASGGTGWNTEAFFGQGTRLTVV.

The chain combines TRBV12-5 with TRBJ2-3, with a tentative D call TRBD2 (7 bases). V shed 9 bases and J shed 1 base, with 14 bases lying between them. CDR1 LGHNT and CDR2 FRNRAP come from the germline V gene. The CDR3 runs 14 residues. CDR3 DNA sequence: TGTGCTAGCGCCCGGGGGGCCCGCACAGATACGCAGTATTTT. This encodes CASARGARTDTQYF. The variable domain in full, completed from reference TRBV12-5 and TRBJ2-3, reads DARVTQTPRHKVTEMGQEVTMRCQPILGHNTVFWYRQTMMQGLELLAYFRNRAPLDDSGMPKDRFSAEMPDATLATLKIQPSEPRDSAVYFCASARGARTDTQYFGPGTRLTVL.

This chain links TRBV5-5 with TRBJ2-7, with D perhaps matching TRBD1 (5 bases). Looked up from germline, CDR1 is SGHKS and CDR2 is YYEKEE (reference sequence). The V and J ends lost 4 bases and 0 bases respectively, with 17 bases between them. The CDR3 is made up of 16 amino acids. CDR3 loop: CASSRPAEGDSYEQYF. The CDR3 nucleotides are TGTGCCAGCAGCAGGCCCGCGGAAGGGGACTCCTACGAGCAGTACTTC. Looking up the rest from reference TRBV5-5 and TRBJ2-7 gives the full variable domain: DAGVTQSPTHLIKTRGQQVTLRCSPISGHKSVSWYQQVLGQGPQFIFQYYEKEERGRGNFPDRFSARQFPNYSSELNVNALLLGDSALYLCASSRPAEGDSYEQYFGPGTRLTVT.

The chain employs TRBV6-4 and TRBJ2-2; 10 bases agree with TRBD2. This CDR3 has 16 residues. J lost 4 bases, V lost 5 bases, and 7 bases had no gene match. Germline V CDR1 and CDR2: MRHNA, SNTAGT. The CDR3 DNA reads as TGTGCCAGCAGTAAGTTAGCGGGAGGAGGCACCGGGGAGCTGTTTTTT. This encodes CASSKLAGGGTGELFF.

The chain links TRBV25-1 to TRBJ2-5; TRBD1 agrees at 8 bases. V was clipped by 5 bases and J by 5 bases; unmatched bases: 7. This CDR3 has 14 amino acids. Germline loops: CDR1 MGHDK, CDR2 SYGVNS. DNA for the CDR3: TGTGCCAGCAGTCCCGACAGGGGCCGGGAGACCCAGTACTTC. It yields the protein CASSPDRGRETQYF.

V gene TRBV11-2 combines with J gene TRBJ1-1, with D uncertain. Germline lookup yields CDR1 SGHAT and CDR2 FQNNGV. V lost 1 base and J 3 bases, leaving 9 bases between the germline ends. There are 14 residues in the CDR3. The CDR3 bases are TGTGCCAGCAGCTTAGTTCGGAGGGACACTGAAGCTTTCTTT. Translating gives CASSLVRRDTEAFF.

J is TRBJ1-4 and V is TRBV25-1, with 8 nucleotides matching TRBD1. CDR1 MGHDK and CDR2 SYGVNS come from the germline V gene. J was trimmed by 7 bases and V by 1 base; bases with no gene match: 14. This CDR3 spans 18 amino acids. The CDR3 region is CASSELKTGGELREKLFF. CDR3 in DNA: TGTGCCAGCAGTGAATTAAAAACAGGGGGAGAGCTTCGTGAAAAACTGTTTTTT.

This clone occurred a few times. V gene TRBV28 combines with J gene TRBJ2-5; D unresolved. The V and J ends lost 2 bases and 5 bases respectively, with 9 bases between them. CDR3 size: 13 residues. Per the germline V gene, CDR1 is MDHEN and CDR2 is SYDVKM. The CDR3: CASSLVSLETQYF. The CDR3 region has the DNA TGTGCCAGCAGTTTAGTTAGTCTGGAGACCCAGTACTTC.

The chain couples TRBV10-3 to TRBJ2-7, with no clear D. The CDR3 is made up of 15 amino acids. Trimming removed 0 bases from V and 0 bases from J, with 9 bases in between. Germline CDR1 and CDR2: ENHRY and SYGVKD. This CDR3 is CAISESKSVSYEQYF. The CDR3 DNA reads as TGTGCCATCAGTGAGTCGAAGTCAGTCTCCTACGAGCAGTACTTC.

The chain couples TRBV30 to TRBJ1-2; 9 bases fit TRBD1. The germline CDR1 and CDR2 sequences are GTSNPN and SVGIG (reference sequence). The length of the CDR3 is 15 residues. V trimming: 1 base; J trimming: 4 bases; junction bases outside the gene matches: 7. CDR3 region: CAWSDAQGAGYGYTF. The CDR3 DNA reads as TGTGCCTGGAGTGACGCACAGGGGGCGGGCTATGGCTACACCTTC.

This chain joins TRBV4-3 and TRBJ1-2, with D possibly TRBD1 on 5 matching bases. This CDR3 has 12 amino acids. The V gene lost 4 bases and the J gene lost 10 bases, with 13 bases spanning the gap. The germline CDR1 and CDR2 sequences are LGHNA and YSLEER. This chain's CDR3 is CASSPRGGFYTF. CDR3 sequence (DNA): TGCGCCAGCAGCCCCCGCGGGGGTTTCTACACCTTC.

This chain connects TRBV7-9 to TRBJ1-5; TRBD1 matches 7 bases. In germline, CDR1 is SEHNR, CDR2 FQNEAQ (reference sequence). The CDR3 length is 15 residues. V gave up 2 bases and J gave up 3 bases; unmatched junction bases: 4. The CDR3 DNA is TGTGCCAGCAGCTTATCCGGGACAGACAATCAGCCCCAGCATTTT. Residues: CASSLSGTDNQPQHF.

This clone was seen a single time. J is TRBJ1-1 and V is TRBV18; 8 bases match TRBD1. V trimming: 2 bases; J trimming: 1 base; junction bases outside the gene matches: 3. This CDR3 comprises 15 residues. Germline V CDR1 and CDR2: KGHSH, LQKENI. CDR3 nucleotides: TGTGCCAGCTCACCATTGGGACAGGCGAACACTGAAGCTTTCTTT. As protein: CASSPLGQANTEAFF.